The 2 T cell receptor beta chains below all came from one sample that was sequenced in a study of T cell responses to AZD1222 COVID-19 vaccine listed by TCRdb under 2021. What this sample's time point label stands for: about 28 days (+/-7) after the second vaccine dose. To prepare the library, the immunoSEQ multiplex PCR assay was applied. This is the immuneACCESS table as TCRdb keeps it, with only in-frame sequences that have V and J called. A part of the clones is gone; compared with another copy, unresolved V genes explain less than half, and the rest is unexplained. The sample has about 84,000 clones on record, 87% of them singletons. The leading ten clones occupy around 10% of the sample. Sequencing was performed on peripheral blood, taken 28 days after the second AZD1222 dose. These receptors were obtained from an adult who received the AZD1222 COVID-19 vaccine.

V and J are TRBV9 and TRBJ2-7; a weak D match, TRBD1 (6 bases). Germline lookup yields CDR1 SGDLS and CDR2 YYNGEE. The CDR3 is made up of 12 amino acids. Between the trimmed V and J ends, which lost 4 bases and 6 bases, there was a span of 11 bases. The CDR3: CASSKQGSEQYF. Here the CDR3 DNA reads TGTGCCAGCAGCAAACAGGGCTCCGAGCAGTACTTC.

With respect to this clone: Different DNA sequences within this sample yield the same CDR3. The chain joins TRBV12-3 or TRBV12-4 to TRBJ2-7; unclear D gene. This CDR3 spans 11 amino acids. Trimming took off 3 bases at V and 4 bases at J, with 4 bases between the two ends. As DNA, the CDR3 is TGTGCCAGCAGTTTCAGATACGAGCAGTACTTC. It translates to CASSFRYEQYF.